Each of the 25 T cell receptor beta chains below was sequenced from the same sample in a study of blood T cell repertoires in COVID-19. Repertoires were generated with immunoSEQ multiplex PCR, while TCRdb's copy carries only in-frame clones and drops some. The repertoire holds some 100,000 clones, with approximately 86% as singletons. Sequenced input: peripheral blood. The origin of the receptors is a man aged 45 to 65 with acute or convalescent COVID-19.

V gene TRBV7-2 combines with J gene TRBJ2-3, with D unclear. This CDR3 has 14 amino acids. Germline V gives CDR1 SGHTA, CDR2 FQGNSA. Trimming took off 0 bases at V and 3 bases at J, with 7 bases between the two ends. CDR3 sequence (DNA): TGTGCCAGCAGCTTAGCCAAAGCGACAGATACGCAGTATTTT. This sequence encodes CASSLAKATDTQYF. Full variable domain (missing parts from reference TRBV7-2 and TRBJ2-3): GAGVSQSPSNKVTEKGKDVELRCDPISGHTALYWYRQSLGQGLEFLIYFQGNSAPDKSGLPSDRFSAERTGGSVSTLTIQRTQQEDSAVYLCASSLAKATDTQYFGPGTRLTVL.

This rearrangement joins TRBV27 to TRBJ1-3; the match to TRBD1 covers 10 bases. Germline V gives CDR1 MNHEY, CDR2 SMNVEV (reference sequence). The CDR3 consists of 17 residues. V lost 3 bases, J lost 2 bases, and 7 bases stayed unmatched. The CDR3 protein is CASSFLSGTGAGNTIYF. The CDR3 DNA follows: TGTGCCAGCAGTTTCCTATCTGGGACAGGGGCTGGAAACACCATATATTTT.

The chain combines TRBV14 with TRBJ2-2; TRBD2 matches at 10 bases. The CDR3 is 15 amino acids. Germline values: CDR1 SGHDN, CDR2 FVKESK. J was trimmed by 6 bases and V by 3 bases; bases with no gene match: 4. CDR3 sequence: CASSHLAGGPGELFF. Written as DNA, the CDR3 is TGTGCCAGCAGCCACTTAGCGGGAGGACCCGGGGAGCTGTTTTTT.

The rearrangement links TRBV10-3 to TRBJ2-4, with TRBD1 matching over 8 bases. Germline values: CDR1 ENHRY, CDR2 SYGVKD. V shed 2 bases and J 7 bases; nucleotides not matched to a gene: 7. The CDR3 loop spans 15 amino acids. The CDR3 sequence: CAISEPGQGRNIQYF. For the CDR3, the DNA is TGTGCCATCAGTGAGCCCGGACAGGGCAGGAACATTCAGTACTTC.

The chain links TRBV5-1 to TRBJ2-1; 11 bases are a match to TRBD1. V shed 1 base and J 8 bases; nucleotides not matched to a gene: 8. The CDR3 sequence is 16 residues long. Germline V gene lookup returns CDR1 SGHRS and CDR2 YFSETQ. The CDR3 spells CASSLLGTGGLDEQFF. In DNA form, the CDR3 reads TGCGCCAGCAGCTTGTTGGGGACAGGGGGATTAGATGAGCAGTTCTTC.

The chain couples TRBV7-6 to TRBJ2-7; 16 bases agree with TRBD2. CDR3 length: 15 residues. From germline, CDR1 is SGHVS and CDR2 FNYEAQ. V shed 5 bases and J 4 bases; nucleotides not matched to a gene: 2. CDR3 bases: TGTGCCAGCAGCCCGGGACTAGCGGGAGGGTACGAGCAGTACTTC. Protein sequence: CASSPGLAGGYEQYF. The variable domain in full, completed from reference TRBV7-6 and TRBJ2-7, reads GAGVSQSPRYKVTKRGQDVALRCDPISGHVSLYWYRQALGQGPEFLTYFNYEAQQDKSGLPNDRFSAERPEGSISTLTIQRTEQRDSAMYRCASSPGLAGGYEQYFGPGTRLTVT.

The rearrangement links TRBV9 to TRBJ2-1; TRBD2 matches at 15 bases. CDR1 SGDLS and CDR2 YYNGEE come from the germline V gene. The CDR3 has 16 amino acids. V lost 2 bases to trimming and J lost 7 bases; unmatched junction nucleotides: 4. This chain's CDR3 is CASSVGLAGGGNEQFF. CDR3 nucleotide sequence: TGTGCCAGCAGCGTCGGACTAGCGGGAGGGGGGAATGAGCAGTTCTTC.

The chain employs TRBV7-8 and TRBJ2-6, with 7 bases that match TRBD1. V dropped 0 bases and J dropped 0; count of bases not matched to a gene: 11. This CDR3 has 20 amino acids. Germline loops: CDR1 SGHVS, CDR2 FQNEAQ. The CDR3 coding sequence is TGTGCCAGCAGCTTAGCAGGGGGCGGTGGTTGGTTCTCTGGGGCCAACGTCCTGACTTTC. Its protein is CASSLAGGGGWFSGANVLTF.

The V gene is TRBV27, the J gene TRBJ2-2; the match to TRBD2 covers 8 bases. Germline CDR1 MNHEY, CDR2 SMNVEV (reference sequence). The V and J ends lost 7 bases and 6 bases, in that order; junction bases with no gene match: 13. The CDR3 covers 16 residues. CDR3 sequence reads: CASKDLSSGQPGELFF. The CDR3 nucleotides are TGTGCCAGCAAGGATCTGTCTAGCGGGCAACCCGGGGAGCTGTTTTTT.

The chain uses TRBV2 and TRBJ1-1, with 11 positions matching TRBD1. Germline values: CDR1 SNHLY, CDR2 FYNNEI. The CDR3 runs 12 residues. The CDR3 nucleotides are TGTGCGACCGGGACAGGGGGCACTGAAGCTTTCTTT. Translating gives CATGTGGTEAFF.

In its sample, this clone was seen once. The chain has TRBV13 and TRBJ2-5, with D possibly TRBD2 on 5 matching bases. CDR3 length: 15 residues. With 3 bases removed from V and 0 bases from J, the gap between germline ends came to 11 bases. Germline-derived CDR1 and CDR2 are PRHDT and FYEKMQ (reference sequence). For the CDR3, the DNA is TGTGCCAGCAGCTTCCGGGAATATAACCAAGAGACCCAGTACTTC. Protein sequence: CASSFREYNQETQYF.

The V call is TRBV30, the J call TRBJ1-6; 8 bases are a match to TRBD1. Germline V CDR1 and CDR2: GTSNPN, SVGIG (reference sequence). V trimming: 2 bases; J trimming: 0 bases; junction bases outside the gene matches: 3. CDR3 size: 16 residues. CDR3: CAWSLTGDSYNSPLHF. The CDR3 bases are TGTGCCTGGAGTCTGACAGGGGACTCCTATAATTCACCCCTCCACTTT.

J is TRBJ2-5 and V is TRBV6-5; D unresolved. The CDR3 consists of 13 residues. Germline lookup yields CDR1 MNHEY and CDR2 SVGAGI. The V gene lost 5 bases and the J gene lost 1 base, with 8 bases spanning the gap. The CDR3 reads CASSPLLQETQYF. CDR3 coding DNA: TGTGCCAGCAGTCCCCTCCTCCAAGAGACCCAGTACTTC.

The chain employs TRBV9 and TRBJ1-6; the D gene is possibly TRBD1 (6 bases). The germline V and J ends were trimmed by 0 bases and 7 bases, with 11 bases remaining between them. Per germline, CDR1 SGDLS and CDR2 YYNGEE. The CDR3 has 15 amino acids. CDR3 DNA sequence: TGTGCCAGCAGCGTAGAGGGACATATGAATTCACCCCTCCACTTT. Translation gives CASSVEGHMNSPLHF.

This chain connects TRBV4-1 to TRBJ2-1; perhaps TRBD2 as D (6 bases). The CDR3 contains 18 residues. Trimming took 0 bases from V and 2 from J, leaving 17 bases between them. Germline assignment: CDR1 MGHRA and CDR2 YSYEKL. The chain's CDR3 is CASSQEFGGATTYNEQFF. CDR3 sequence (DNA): TGCGCCAGCAGCCAAGAATTCGGGGGAGCTACCACCTACAATGAGCAGTTCTTC.

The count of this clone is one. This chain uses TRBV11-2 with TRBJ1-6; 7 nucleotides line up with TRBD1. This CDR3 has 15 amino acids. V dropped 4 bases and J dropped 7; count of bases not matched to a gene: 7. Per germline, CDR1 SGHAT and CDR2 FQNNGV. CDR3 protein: CASSSGTVKNSPLHF. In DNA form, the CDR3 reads TGTGCCAGCAGCTCTGGGACAGTAAAGAATTCACCCCTCCACTTT.

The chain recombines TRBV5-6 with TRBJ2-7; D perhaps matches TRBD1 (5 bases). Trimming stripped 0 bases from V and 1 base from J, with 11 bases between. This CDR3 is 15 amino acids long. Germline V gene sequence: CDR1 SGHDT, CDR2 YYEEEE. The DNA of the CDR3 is TGTGCCAGCAGCTTGGTAGGGGCCAATTCCTACGAGCAGTACTTC. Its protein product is CASSLVGANSYEQYF.

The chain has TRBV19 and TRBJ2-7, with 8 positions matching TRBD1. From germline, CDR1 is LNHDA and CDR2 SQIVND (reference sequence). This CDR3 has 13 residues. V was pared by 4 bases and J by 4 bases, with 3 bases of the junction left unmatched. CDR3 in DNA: TGTGCCAGTAGTACTGACAGGGGATACGAGCAGTACTTC. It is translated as CASSTDRGYEQYF.

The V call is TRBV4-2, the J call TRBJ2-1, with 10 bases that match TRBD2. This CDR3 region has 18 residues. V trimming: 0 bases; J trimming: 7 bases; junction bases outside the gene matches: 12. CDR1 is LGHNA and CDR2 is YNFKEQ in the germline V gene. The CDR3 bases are TGTGCCAGCAGCCAAGAGGGACTAGCGTCCTCCAGCTGGAATGAGCAGTTCTTC. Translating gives CASSQEGLASSSWNEQFF.

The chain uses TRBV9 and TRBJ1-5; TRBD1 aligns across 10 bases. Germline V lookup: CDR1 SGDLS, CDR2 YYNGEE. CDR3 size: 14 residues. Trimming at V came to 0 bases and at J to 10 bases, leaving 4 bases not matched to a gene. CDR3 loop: CASSVEGQGIPQHF. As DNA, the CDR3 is TGTGCCAGCAGCGTAGAGGGACAGGGGATCCCCCAGCATTTT.

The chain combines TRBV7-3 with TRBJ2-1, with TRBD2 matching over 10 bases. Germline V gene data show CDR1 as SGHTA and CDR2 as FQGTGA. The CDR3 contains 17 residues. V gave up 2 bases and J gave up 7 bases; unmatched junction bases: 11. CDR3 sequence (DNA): TGTGCCAGCAGCTTATTACCCCCTAGCGGGAGTAAAAATGAGCAGTTCTTC. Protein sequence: CASSLLPPSGSKNEQFF.

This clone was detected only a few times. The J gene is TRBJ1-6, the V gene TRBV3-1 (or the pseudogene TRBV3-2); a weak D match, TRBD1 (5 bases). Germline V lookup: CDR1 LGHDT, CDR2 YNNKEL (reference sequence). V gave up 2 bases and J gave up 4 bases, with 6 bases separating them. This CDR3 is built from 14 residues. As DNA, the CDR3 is TGTGCCAGCAGCCAACAGGGTTATAATTCACCCCTCCACTTT. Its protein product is CASSQQGYNSPLHF.

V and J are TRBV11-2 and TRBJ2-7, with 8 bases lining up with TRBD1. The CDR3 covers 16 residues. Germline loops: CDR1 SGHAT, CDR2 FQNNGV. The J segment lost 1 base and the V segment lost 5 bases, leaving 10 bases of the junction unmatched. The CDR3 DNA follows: TGTGCCAGCAGCCCCATACGTTACAGGGGGTCCTACGAGCAGTACTTC. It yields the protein CASSPIRYRGSYEQYF.

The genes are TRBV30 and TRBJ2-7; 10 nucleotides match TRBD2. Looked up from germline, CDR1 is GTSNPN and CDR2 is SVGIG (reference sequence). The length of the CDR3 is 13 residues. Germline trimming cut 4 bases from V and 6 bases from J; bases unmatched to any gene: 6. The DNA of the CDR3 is TGTGCCTGGACCCGAGCGGGAGGGGGCGAGCAGTACTTC. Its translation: CAWTRAGGGEQYF.

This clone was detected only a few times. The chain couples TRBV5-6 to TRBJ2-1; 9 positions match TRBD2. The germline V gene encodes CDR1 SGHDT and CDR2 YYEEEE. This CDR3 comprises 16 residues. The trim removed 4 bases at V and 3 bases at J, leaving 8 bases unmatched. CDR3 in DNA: TGTGCCAGCAGCCTAATTCAGCGGGAGGACTACAATGAGCAGTTCTTC. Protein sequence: CASSLIQREDYNEQFF.